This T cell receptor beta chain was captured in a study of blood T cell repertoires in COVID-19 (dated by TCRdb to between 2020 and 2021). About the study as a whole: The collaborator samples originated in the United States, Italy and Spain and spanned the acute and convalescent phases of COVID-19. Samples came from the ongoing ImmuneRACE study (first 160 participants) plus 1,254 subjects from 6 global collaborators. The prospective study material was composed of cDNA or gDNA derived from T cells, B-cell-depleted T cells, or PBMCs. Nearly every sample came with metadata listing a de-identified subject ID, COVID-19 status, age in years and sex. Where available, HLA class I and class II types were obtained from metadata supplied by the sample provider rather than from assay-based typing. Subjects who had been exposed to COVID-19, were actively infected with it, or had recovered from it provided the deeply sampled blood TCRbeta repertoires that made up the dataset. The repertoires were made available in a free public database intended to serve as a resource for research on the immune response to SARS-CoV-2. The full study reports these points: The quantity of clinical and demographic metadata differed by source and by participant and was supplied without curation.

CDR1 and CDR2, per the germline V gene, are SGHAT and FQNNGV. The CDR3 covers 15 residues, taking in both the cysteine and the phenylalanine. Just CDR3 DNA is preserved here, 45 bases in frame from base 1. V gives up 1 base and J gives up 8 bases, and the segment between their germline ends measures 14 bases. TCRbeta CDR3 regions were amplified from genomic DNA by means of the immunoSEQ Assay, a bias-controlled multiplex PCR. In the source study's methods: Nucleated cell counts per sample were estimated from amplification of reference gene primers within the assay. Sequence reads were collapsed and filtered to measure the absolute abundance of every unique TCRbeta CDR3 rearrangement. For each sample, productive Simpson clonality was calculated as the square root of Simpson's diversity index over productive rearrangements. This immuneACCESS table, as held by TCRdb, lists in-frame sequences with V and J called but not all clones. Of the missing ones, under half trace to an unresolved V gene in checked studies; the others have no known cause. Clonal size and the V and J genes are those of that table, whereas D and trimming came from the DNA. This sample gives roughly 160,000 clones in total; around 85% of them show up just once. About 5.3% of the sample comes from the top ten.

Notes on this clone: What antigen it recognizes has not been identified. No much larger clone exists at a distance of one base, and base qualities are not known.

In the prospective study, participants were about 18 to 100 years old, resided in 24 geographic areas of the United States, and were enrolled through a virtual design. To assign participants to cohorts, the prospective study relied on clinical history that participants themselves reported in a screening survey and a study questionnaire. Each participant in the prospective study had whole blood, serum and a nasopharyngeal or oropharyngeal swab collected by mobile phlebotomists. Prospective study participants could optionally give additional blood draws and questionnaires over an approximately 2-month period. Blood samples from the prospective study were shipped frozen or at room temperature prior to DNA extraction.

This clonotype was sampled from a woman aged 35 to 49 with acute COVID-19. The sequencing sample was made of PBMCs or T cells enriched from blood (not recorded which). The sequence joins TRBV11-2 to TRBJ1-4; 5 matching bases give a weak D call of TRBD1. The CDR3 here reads CASSLVTGGAEKLFF. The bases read TGTGCCAGCAGCTTAGTTACCGGGGGAGCCGAAAAACTGTTTTTT.